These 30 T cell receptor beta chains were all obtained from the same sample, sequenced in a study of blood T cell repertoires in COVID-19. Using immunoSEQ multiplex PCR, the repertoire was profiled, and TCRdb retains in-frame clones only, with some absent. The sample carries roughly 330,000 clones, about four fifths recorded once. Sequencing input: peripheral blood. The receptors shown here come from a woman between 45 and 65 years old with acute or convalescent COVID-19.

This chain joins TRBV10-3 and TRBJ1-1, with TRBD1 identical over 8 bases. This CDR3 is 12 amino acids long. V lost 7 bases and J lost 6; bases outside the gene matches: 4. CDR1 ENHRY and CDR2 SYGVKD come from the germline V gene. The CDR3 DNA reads TGTGCCATCACAGGGGGCCAACCTGAAGCTTTCTTT. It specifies CAITGGQPEAFF.

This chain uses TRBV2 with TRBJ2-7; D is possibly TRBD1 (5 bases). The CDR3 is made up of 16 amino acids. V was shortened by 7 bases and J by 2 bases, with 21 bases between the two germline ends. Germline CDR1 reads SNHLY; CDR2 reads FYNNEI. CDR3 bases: TGTGCCAGCACCGAGAGTCTCCCACAGGCCCCCTACGAGCAGTACGTC. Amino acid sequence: CASTESLPQAPYEQYV.

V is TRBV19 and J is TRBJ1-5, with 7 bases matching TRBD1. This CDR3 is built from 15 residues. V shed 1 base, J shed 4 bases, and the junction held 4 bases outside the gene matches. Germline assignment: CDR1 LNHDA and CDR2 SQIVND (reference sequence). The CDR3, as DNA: TGTGCCAGTAGTATAGGCTCCAGGGGGAATCAGCCCCAGCATTTT. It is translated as CASSIGSRGNQPQHF.

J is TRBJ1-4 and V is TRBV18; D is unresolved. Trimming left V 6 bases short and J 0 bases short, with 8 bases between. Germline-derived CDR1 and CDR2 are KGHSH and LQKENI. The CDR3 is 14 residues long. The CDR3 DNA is TGTGCCAGCTCGAGAGCGGCAACTAATGAAAAACTGTTTTTT. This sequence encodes CASSRAATNEKLFF.

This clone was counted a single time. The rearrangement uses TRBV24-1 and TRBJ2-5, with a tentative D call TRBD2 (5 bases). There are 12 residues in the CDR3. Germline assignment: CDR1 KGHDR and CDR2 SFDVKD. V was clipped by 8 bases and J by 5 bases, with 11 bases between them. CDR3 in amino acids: CATKGPGETQYF. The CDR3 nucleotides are TGTGCCACCAAGGGTCCGGGGGAGACCCAGTACTTC.

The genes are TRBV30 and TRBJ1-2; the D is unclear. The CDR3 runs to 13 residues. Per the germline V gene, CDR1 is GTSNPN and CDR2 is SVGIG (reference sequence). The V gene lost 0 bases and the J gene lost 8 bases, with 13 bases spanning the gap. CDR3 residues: CAWSVPRASGYTF. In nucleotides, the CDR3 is TGTGCCTGGAGTGTACCCCGGGCTAGCGGCTACACCTTC.

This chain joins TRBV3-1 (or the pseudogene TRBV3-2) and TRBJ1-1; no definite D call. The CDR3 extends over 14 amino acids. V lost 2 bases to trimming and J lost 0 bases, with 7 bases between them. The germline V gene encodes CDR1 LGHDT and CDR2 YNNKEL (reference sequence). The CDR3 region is CASSQLYMNTEAFF. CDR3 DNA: TGTGCCAGCAGCCAACTTTATATGAACACTGAAGCTTTCTTT.

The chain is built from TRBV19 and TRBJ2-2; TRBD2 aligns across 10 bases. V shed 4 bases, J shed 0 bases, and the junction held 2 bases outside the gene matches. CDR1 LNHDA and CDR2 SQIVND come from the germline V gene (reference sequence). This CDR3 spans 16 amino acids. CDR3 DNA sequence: TGTGCCAGTAGTACTAGCGGGGGTTCGAACACCGGGGAGCTGTTTTTT. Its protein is CASSTSGGSNTGELFF. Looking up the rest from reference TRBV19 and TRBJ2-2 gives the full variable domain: DGGITQSPKYLFRKEGQNVTLSCEQNLNHDAMYWYRQDPGQGLRLIYYSQIVNDFQKGDIAEGYSVSREKKESFPLTVTSAQKNPTAFYLCASSTSGGSNTGELFFGEGSRLTVL.

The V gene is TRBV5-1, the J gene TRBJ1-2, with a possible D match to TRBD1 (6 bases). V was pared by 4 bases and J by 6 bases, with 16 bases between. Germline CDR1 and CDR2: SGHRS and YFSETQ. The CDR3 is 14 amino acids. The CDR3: CASSLRGVEDGYTF. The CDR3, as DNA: TGCGCCAGCAGCCTCAGGGGCGTGGAGGATGGCTACACCTTC.

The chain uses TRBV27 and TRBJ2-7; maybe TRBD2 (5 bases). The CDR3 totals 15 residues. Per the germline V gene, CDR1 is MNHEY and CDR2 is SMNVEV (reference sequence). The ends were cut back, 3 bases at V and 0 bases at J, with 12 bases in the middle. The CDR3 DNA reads TGTGCCAGCAGTTTCCGGACGGGAAGCTCCTACGAGCAGTACGTC. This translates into CASSFRTGSSYEQYV.

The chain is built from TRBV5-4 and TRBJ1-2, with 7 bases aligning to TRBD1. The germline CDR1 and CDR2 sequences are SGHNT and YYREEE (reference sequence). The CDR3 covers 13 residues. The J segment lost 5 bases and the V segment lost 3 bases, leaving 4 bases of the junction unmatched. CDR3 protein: CASSSGTDYGYTF. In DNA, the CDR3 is TGTGCCAGCAGCTCCGGGACAGATTATGGCTACACCTTC.

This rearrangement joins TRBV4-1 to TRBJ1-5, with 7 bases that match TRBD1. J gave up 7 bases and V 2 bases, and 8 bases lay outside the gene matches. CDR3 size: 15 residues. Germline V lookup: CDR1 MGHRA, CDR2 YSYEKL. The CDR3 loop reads CASSQRQGEGQPQHF. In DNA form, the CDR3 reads TGCGCCAGCAGCCAAAGACAGGGCGAAGGCCAGCCCCAGCATTTT.

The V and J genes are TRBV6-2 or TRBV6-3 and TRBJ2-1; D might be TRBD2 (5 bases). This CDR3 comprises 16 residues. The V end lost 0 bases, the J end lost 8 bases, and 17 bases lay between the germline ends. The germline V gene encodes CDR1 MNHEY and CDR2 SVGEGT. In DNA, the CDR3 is TGTGCCAGCAGTTACTCGGTCGAGGGAGATGGCGATGAGCAGTTCTTC. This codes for CASSYSVEGDGDEQFF.

The CDR3 reads CASSALAEVSYNEQFF. The DNA for the CDR3 is TGTGCCAGCAGCGCTCTAGCGGAGGTCTCCTACAATGAGCAGTTCTTC. The V and J genes are TRBV7-3 and TRBJ2-1; 7 nucleotides line up with TRBD2. Trimming removed 5 bases from V and 0 bases from J; junction bases left unmatched: 7. The germline V gene has CDR1 SGHTA and CDR2 FQGTGA. The CDR3 totals 16 residues.

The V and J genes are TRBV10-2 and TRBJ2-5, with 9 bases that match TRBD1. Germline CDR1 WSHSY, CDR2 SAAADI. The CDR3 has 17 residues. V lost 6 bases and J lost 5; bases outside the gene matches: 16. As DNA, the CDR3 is TGCGCCAGCAGCAGACAGGGGGGAGGCTCTTACCGGGAGACCCAGTACTTC. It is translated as CASSRQGGGSYRETQYF.

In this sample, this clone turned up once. CDR3 residues: CASSPPSYTEAFF. In DNA form, the CDR3 reads TGTGCCAGCAGCCCCCCCTCGTACACTGAAGCTTTCTTT. The chain has TRBV3-1 (or the pseudogene TRBV3-2) and TRBJ1-1; unclear D gene. Germline V lookup: CDR1 LGHDT, CDR2 YNNKEL (reference sequence). The CDR3 is 13 residues long. V was shortened by 4 bases and J by 3 bases, with 9 bases between the two germline ends.

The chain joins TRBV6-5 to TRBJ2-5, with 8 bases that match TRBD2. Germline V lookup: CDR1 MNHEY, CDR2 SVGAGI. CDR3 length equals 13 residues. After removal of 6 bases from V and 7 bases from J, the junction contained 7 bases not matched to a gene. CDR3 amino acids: CASSGGAAGTQYF. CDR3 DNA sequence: TGTGCCAGCAGCGGGGGGGCCGCAGGGACCCAGTACTTC.

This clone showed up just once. This chain's CDR3 is CASSLGGAKNIQYF. The CDR3 DNA follows: TGTGCCAGCAGCTTGGGGGGAGCCAAAAACATTCAGTACTTC. This chain connects TRBV11-3 to TRBJ2-4, with a weak D call TRBD2 (6 bases). CDR3 length equals 14 residues. Germline V gene sequence: CDR1 SGHNT, CDR2 YENEEA. V was clipped by 3 bases and J by 0 bases, with 6 bases between them.

The DNA of the CDR3 is TGCAGCGTTGGGGGGACAGGGGGCTCGGGTGAAAAACTGTTTTTT. Amino acids: CSVGGTGGSGEKLFF. The rearrangement uses TRBV29-1 and TRBJ1-4; 12 bases agree with TRBD1. The germline gives CDR1 SQVTM, CDR2 ANQGSEA. This CDR3 is built from 15 residues. V shed 4 bases, J shed 7 bases, and the junction held 7 bases outside the gene matches.

The CDR3 DNA is TGTGCCAGCAGTCTCCGTTTTCAGGCCATATATTTT. This gives the protein CASSLRFQAIYF. The chain couples TRBV12-3 or TRBV12-4 to TRBJ1-3, with no clear D. V was clipped by 5 bases and J by 11 bases, with 13 bases between them. The CDR3 runs 12 residues.

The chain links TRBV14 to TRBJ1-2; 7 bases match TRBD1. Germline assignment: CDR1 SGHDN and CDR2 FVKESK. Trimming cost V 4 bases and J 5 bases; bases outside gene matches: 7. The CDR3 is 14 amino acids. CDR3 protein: CASSPDRRGYGYTF. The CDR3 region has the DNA TGTGCCAGCAGCCCGGACAGGAGAGGGTATGGCTACACCTTC.

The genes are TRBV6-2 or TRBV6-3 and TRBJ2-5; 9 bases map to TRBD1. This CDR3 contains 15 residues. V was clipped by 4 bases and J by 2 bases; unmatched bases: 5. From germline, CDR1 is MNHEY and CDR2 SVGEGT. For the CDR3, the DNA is TGTGCCAGCAGTTCCCGGGACAGGGTTCAAGAGACCCAGTACTTC. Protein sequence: CASSSRDRVQETQYF.

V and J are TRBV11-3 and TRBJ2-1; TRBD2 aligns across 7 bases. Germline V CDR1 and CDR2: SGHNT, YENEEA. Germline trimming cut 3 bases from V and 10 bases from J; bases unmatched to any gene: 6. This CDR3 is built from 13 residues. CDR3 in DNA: TGTGCCAGCAGCTTGGTGCGGGGGAGCGAGCAGTTCTTC. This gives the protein CASSLVRGSEQFF.

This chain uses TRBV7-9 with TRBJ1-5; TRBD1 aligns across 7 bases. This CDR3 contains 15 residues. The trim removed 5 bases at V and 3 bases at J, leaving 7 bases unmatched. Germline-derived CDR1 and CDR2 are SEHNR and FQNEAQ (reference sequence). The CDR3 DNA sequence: TGTGCCAGCAGCCCTCTCGGGACAGACAATCAGCCCCAGCATTTT. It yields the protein CASSPLGTDNQPQHF.

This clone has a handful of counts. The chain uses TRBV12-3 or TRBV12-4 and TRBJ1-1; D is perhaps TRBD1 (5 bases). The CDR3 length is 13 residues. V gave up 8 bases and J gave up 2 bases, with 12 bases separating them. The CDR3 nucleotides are TGTGCCAGCGTTCGGGGGTCCAACACTGAAGCTTTCTTT. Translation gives CASVRGSNTEAFF.

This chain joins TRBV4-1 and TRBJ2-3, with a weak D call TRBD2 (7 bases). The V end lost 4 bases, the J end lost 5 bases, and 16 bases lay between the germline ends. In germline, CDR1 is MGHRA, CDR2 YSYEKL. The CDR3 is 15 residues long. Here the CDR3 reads CASSLRGGAVDTQYF. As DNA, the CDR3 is TGCGCCAGCAGCCTTAGAGGGGGGGCGGTAGATACGCAGTATTTT.

The CDR3 DNA follows: TGTGCCAGCAGCCCAGGAGACAGCTATGGCTACACCTTC. This codes for CASSPGDSYGYTF. The chain combines TRBV6-5 with TRBJ1-2, with D maybe TRBD1 (5 bases). The germline V gene encodes CDR1 MNHEY and CDR2 SVGAGI. The germline V and J ends were trimmed by 6 bases and 4 bases, with 12 bases remaining between them. This CDR3 spans 13 amino acids.

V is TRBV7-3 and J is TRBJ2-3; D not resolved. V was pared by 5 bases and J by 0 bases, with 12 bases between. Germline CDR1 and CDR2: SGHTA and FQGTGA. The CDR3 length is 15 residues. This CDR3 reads CASSLRSVSTDTQYF. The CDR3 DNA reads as TGTGCCAGCAGCCTCCGGTCGGTTAGCACAGATACGCAGTATTTT.

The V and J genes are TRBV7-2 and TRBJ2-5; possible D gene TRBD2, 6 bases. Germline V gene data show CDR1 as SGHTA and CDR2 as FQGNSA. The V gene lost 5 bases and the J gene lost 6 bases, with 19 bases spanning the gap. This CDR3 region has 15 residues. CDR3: CASSPRLGGSQTQYF. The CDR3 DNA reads TGTGCCAGCAGCCCTAGGCTGGGGGGTAGTCAGACCCAGTACTTC.

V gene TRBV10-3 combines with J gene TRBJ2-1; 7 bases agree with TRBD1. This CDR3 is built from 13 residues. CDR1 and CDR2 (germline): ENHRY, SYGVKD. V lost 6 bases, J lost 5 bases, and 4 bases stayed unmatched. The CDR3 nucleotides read TGTGCCATCAGGGGGACAGCCAACAATGAGCAGTTCTTC. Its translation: CAIRGTANNEQFF.